The 19 T cell receptor beta chains presented below share a single source sample, sequenced in a study of T cell responses to AZD1222 COVID-19 vaccine. Generated by immunoSEQ multiplex PCR, the TCRdb table keeps only in-frame clones and is missing some. The sample has tens of thousands of clones, around 90% seen once. Sequenced material: peripheral blood, taken on day 0 of AZD1222 vaccination. Receptor source: an adult in good health.

The genes are TRBV10-3 and TRBJ2-7; the D gene is possibly TRBD2 (6 bases). This CDR3 comprises 16 residues. V dropped 2 bases and J dropped 4 bases, with 18 bases sitting between them. Germline V lookup: CDR1 ENHRY, CDR2 SYGVKD. The CDR3 region has the DNA TGTGCCATCAGTGAGGGGCCCGGGTCCGGGGGTTACGAGCAGTACTTC. The encoded protein is CAISEGPGSGGYEQYF.

The chain has TRBV5-4 and TRBJ2-2; D is ambiguous. Between the trimmed V and J ends, which lost 2 bases and 5 bases, there was a span of 10 bases. The germline gives CDR1 SGHNT, CDR2 YYREEE (reference sequence). This CDR3 contains 14 residues. Here the CDR3 reads CASSFWAETGELFF. The CDR3 DNA follows: TGTGCCAGCAGCTTCTGGGCGGAAACCGGGGAGCTGTTTTTT. The full variable domain, completed using reference TRBV5-4 and TRBJ2-2, is ETGVTQSPTHLIKTRGQQVTLRCSSQSGHNTVSWYQQALGQGPQFIFQYYREEENGRGNFPPRFSGLQFPNYSSELNVNALELDDSALYLCASSFWAETGELFFGEGSRLTVL.

The rearrangement links TRBV6-1 to TRBJ2-7; D might be TRBD1 (6 bases). CDR3 length equals 13 residues. Germline CDR1 and CDR2: MNHNS and SASEGT. Trimming pared 2 bases from V and 6 bases from J, leaving 11 bases between. CDR3 amino acids: CASSERRGSEQYF. The CDR3 region has the DNA TGTGCCAGCAGTGAACGCAGGGGAAGCGAGCAGTACTTC.

V usage is TRBV6-5 and J usage is TRBJ1-5; D not resolved. Per the germline V gene, CDR1 is MNHEY and CDR2 is SVGAGI. The CDR3 sequence is 15 residues long. V lost 7 bases to trimming and J lost 5 bases, with 18 bases between them. The DNA for the CDR3 is TGTGCCAGCATAGTAACCCGAAGTGGGGATCAGCCCCAGCATTTT. Amino acid sequence: CASIVTRSGDQPQHF.

The V gene is TRBV30, the J gene TRBJ2-7; TRBD1 aligns across 7 bases. Germline V lookup: CDR1 GTSNPN, CDR2 SVGIG (reference sequence). The CDR3 extends over 13 amino acids. The ends lost 6 bases at V and 1 base at J; junction bases unmatched: 6. In DNA form, the CDR3 reads TGTGCCTGCAACCGGGACAGTTCCTACGAGCAGTACTTC. It encodes CACNRDSSYEQYF.

The chain links TRBV7-2 to TRBJ2-5; 7 bases line up with TRBD1. Germline assignment: CDR1 SGHTA and CDR2 FQGNSA. There are 15 residues in the CDR3. After removal of 1 base from V and 4 bases from J, the junction contained 6 bases not matched to a gene. CDR3 loop: CASSLDRGSSETQYF. Written as DNA, the CDR3 is TGTGCCAGCAGCTTAGACAGGGGTTCGTCAGAGACCCAGTACTTC. The full variable domain, rest sourced from reference TRBV7-2 and TRBJ2-5, is GAGVSQSPSNKVTEKGKDVELRCDPISGHTALYWYRQSLGQGLEFLIYFQGNSAPDKSGLPSDRFSAERTGGSVSTLTIQRTQQEDSAVYLCASSLDRGSSETQYFGPGTRLLVL.

The V gene is TRBV4-2, the J gene TRBJ2-5; D possibly corresponds to TRBD2 (7 bases). The V end was cut by 3 bases, the J end by 2 bases, with 13 bases between. This CDR3 is 15 amino acids long. The germline V gene has CDR1 LGHNA and CDR2 YNFKEQ. This chain's CDR3 is CASSQGGGQQETQYF. The DNA of the CDR3 is TGTGCCAGCAGCCAGGGGGGGGGCCAACAAGAGACCCAGTACTTC.

The J gene is TRBJ2-2, the V gene TRBV12-3 or TRBV12-4, with D hard to call. The V end lost 2 bases, the J end lost 8 bases, and 6 bases lay between the germline ends. This CDR3 comprises 12 residues. In DNA form, the CDR3 reads TGTGCCAGCAGTTTATTGCCGGGGGAGCTGTTTTTT. Amino acid sequence: CASSLLPGELFF.

The gene calls are TRBV2 and TRBJ2-7; D not resolved. Trimming took 3 bases from V and 0 from J, leaving 6 bases between them. The CDR3 totals 13 residues. Germline V gene sequence: CDR1 SNHLY, CDR2 FYNNEI. The CDR3 DNA reads as TGTGCCAGCAGTGATTACAACTCCTACGAGCAGTACTTC. It yields the protein CASSDYNSYEQYF.

The chain uses TRBV19 and TRBJ1-1; 8 nucleotides align to TRBD1. After removal of 5 bases from V and 6 bases from J, the junction contained 8 bases not matched to a gene. This CDR3 is 14 amino acids long. Germline lookup yields CDR1 LNHDA and CDR2 SQIVND (reference sequence). DNA for the CDR3: TGTGCCAGTAGTCCCGGGCAGGGGGCTGCTGAAGCTTTCTTT. This sequence encodes CASSPGQGAAEAFF.

This chain joins TRBV30 and TRBJ1-4; tentatively, D is TRBD1 (5 bases). The CDR3 sequence is 13 residues long. Germline CDR1 is GTSNPN and CDR2 is SVGIG (reference sequence). The V end lost 5 bases, the J end lost 8 bases, and 15 bases lay between the germline ends. CDR3 sequence: CAWAKGLREKLFF. The CDR3 DNA reads as TGTGCCTGGGCAAAGGGGTTGAGGGAAAAACTGTTTTTT.

The rearrangement links TRBV14 to TRBJ1-6, with 7 positions matching TRBD1. CDR1 and CDR2 from the germline V gene are SGHDN and FVKESK. Trimming took 1 base from V and 8 from J; bases not matched to a gene: 5. The CDR3 is 15 amino acids. The CDR3 loop is CASSQAAGGDSPLHF. CDR3 bases: TGTGCCAGCAGCCAAGCAGCAGGGGGAGATTCACCCCTCCACTTT.

J is TRBJ2-5 and V is TRBV5-1; a weak D match, TRBD1 (7 bases). V lost 7 bases and J 2 bases, leaving 18 bases between the germline ends. The V gene's germline CDR1 is SGHRS and CDR2 YFSETQ. The CDR3 sequence is 15 residues long. CDR3 region: CASARGQGGQETQYF. DNA for the CDR3: TGCGCCAGCGCTCGAGGGCAGGGGGGACAAGAGACCCAGTACTTC.

V gene TRBV5-4 combines with J gene TRBJ2-7; D not certain. CDR1 SGHNT and CDR2 YYREEE come from the germline V gene (reference sequence). The CDR3 runs 13 residues. Trimming removed 4 bases from V and 4 bases from J, with 12 bases in between. The CDR3 reads CASSQGRAYEQYF. The CDR3 bases are TGTGCCAGCAGCCAAGGACGGGCTTACGAGCAGTACTTC.

The V and J genes are TRBV28 and TRBJ2-7; no definite D call. The CDR3 is made up of 12 amino acids. Germline V gives CDR1 MDHEN, CDR2 SYDVKM. The V and J ends lost 3 bases and 5 bases respectively, with 8 bases between them. In nucleotides, the CDR3 is TGTGCCAGCAGTTTTAGAGTCCACGAGCAGTACTTC. Translated, it gives CASSFRVHEQYF.

The V and J genes are TRBV19 and TRBJ1-5; 9 bases map to TRBD1. Trimming took 3 bases from V and 2 from J; bases not matched to a gene: 2. The CDR3 extends over 15 amino acids. Germline assignment: CDR1 LNHDA and CDR2 SQIVND (reference sequence). The CDR3 loop is CASSMGQGGNQPQHF. The CDR3 DNA reads as TGTGCCAGTAGTATGGGACAGGGTGGCAATCAGCCCCAGCATTTT. Based on the CDR3 plus reference TRBV19 and TRBJ1-5, the full variable domain is DGGITQSPKYLFRKEGQNVTLSCEQNLNHDAMYWYRQDPGQGLRLIYYSQIVNDFQKGDIAEGYSVSREKKESFPLTVTSAQKNPTAFYLCASSMGQGGNQPQHFGDGTRLSIL.

The sample holds one count of this clone. The genes are TRBV2 and TRBJ1-1; no definite D call. V was trimmed by 1 base and J by 1 base, leaving 4 bases between them. This CDR3 contains 13 residues. Germline lookup yields CDR1 SNHLY and CDR2 FYNNEI. CDR3 residues: CASSEVWNTEAFF. For the CDR3, the DNA is TGTGCCAGCAGTGAAGTTTGGAACACTGAAGCTTTCTTT. The whole variable domain, filled in from reference TRBV2 and TRBJ1-1, reads EPEVTQTPSHQVTQMGQEVILRCVPISNHLYFYWYRQILGQKVEFLVSFYNNEISEKSEIFDDQFSVERPDGSNFTLKIRSTKLEDSAMYFCASSEVWNTEAFFGQGTRLTVV.

The V gene is TRBV10-3, the J gene TRBJ2-2; 7 bases match TRBD1. CDR3 length: 14 amino acids. In germline, CDR1 is ENHRY, CDR2 SYGVKD. V was pared by 4 bases and J by 4 bases, with 3 bases of the junction left unmatched. Here the CDR3 reads CAISGGQSTGELFF. CDR3 nucleotide sequence: TGTGCCATCAGTGGGGGACAGAGCACCGGGGAGCTGTTTTTT.

The CDR3 bases are TGTGCCAGCAGCCAAACGGACAGGGGTGGCTACACCTTC. Translated: CASSQTDRGGYTF. V is TRBV4-2 and J is TRBJ1-2, with TRBD1 identical over 9 bases. The J segment lost 7 bases and the V segment lost 2 bases, leaving 2 bases of the junction unmatched. Germline V gene sequence: CDR1 LGHNA, CDR2 YNFKEQ. The CDR3 spans 13 residues.